This is a list of T cell receptor beta chains from one sample in a study of blood T cells in healthy people across ages. TCRdb itself ran the 5' RACE reads through MiXCR, one entry per CDR3 protein. The data contain more than 800,000 distinct CDR3 sequences, roughly 45% of them seen just once; the ten biggest clones take up approximately 17%. The specimen sequenced was blood. The receptor set was obtained from a woman aged 60-70 years in good health. Both conserved end residues are part of each CDR3.

J: TRBJ1-5; V: TRBV2; CDR3: CASSGLGGSGQPQHF
J: TRBJ2-6; V: TRBV12-3/TRBV12-4; CDR3: CASSRADVWLAVGANVLTF
J: TRBJ2-7; V: TRBV4-1; CDR3: CASSQVGDNYEQYF
J: TRBJ2-5; V: TRBV7-8; CDR3: CASSRFAGGGVQYF
J: TRBJ2-5; V: TRBV3-1; CDR3: CASSIPASGPYNEQYF
J: TRBJ2-3; V: TRBV7-7; CDR3: CASSQGLALTDTQYF
J: TRBJ2-7; V: TRBV7-9; CDR3: CASSLGRPPAGTATYEQYF
J: TRBJ2-1; V: TRBV9; CDR3: CASSSIGGPYNEQFF
J: TRBJ1-2; V: TRBV6-5; CDR3: CASSYSSGQGQGYTF
J: TRBJ2-6; V: TRBV7-2; CDR3: CASSLGPPSRPGANVLTF
J: TRBJ1-5; V: TRBV12-3/TRBV12-4; CDR3: CASTKGVGNQSQHF
J: TRBJ1-5; V: TRBV6-5; CDR3: CASSYSKRQPQHF
J: TRBJ2-1; V: TRBV5-1; CDR3: CASSLVPSRSIAGEADEQFF
J: -; V: TRBV20-1; CDR3: CSARDSGASVAYEQYF
J: TRBJ2-1; V: TRBV2; CDR3: CASSALSGRPSNEQFF
J: TRBJ2-3; V: TRBV2; CDR3: CASSRAGASTDTQYF
J: TRBJ2-4; V: TRBV20-1; CDR3: CSARAGLAGREQYF
J: TRBJ2-1; V: TRBV20-1; CDR3: CSARLAGRGSYNEQFF
J: TRBJ2-7; V: TRBV3-1; CDR3: CASSQSVREQYF
J: TRBJ1-4; V: TRBV5-1; CDR3: CASSSGQASANEKLFF
J: TRBJ1-2; V: TRBV29-1; CDR3: CSVEASERNYGYTF
J: TRBJ2-3; V: TRBV24-1; CDR3: CATSERQGADTQYF
J: TRBJ2-7; V: TRBV7-9; CDR3: CASSHAGLALRHEQYF
J: TRBJ2-5; V: TRBV12-3/TRBV12-4; CDR3: CASSLEGVGETQYF
J: TRBJ1-1; V: TRBV7-9; CDR3: CASSSRAKRGGRNTEAFF
J: TRBJ2-1; V: TRBV6-2/TRBV6-3; CDR3: CASRALGTRVYNEQFF
J: TRBJ2-1; V: TRBV7-3; CDR3: CASSLIRGPPNEQFF
J: TRBJ2-3; V: TRBV2; CDR3: CASKDSGTDTQYF
J: TRBJ1-2; V: TRBV6-5; CDR3: CASSYTGLNYGYTF
J: TRBJ2-3; V: TRBV4-1; CDR3: CASSQASSGREGTDTQYF
J: TRBJ2-7; V: TRBV6-1; CDR3: CASSEGGSSYYEQYF
J: TRBJ2-7; V: TRBV20-1; CDR3: CSARDDATSYEQYF
J: TRBJ1-6; V: TRBV20-1; CDR3: CSGRDRGYSPLHF
J: TRBJ2-1; V: TRBV9; CDR3: CASSWGGSYNEQFF
J: TRBJ2-1; V: TRBV12-3/TRBV12-4; CDR3: CASSLAGSLNEQFF
J: TRBJ2-3; V: TRBV7-3; CDR3: CASSSRQGGIDTDTQYF
J: TRBJ2-1; V: TRBV4-1; CDR3: CASSQGPGTGNEQFF
J: TRBJ2-1; V: TRBV29-1; CDR3: CSCNRLAGGSSYNEQFF
J: TRBJ1-4; V: TRBV11-2; CDR3: CASSSQGPHEKLFF
J: TRBJ2-7; V: TRBV12-3/TRBV12-4; CDR3: CASSAGLETAKYF
J: TRBJ2-7; V: TRBV2; CDR3: CASSEAAARARGEQYF
J: TRBJ1-6; V: TRBV30; CDR3: CAWSSGTVNSPLHF
J: TRBJ2-7; V: TRBV6-5; CDR3: CASQSSGSPYEQYF
J: TRBJ2-1; V: TRBV20-1; CDR3: CSAPLPFTNNEQFF
J: TRBJ2-1; V: TRBV11-2; CDR3: CASSLDRQGSYEQFF
J: TRBJ2-7; V: TRBV29-1; CDR3: CSVMRTAYEQYF
J: TRBJ2-7; V: TRBV18; CDR3: CASSPLPLGGSSYEQYF
J: TRBJ2-1; V: TRBV12-3/TRBV12-4; CDR3: CASPGPLAGNEQFF
J: TRBJ2-3; V: TRBV9; CDR3: CASSVYSGRGADTQYF
J: TRBJ2-3; V: TRBV2; CDR3: CASSENYPPDTQYF
J: TRBJ2-5; V: TRBV2; CDR3: CASKAEETQYF
J: TRBJ2-5; V: TRBV3-1; CDR3: CASSPRLGGRETQYF
J: TRBJ2-3; V: TRBV28; CDR3: CASSGLAGVWDTQYF
J: TRBJ2-1; V: TRBV3-1; CDR3: CASSRMAGVIDEQFF
J: TRBJ2-3; V: TRBV4-1; CDR3: CASSQVLSGVTDTQYF
J: TRBJ2-1; V: TRBV24-1; CDR3: CATSDRGLAGVYNEQFF
J: TRBJ2-1; V: TRBV18; CDR3: CASSPLGGTSGDNEQFF
J: TRBJ2-4; V: TRBV7-9; CDR3: CASSLALAGVNIQYF